These 22 T cell receptor beta chains were sequenced from one sample in a study of long-term antiretroviral therapy in people with HIV. At the survey level, the v3.0 immunoSEQ assay was run. Here immunoSEQ multiplex PCR was the method, and the copy in TCRdb shows in-frame clones only, minus some. The table has around 40,000 clones, about 88% seen once. The starting material was unsorted PBMCs, obtained just before starting antiretroviral therapy. The receptors originated from a woman aged 18-30 years with HIV.

The chain links TRBV9 to TRBJ2-1; perhaps TRBD2 as D (6 bases). V was cut by 0 bases and J by 8 bases, with 9 bases left in between. The CDR3 totals 13 residues. Germline CDR1 reads SGDLS; CDR2 reads YYNGEE. The CDR3 sequence is CASSVVWGDEQFF. In DNA, the CDR3 is TGTGCCAGCAGCGTAGTGTGGGGGGATGAGCAGTTCTTC.

The chain links TRBV4-1 to TRBJ2-3; 9 bases match TRBD2. There are 17 residues in the CDR3. J was trimmed by 2 bases and V by 0 bases; bases with no gene match: 6. Germline-derived CDR1 and CDR2 are MGHRA and YSYEKL. This CDR3 reads CASSQEPSGIATDTQYF. The CDR3 DNA is TGCGCCAGCAGCCAAGAGCCTAGCGGGATTGCCACAGATACGCAGTATTTT.

V usage is TRBV11-2 and J usage is TRBJ2-1; D may be TRBD2 (6 bases). The CDR3 consists of 16 residues. The ends were cut back, 1 base at V and 3 bases at J, with 13 bases in the middle. Germline V gives CDR1 SGHAT, CDR2 FQNNGV. CDR3 loop: CASSLGGTRHYNEQFF. The CDR3 nucleotides are TGTGCCAGCAGCTTAGGGGGGACTCGACACTACAATGAGCAGTTCTTC. The entire variable domain, with the rest obtained from reference TRBV11-2 and TRBJ2-1, is as follows: EAGVAQSPRYKIIEKRQSVAFWCNPISGHATLYWYQQILGQGPKLLIQFQNNGVVDDSQLPKDRFSAERLKGVDSTLKIQPAKLEDSAVYLCASSLGGTRHYNEQFFGPGTRLTVL.

The gene calls are TRBV6-5 and TRBJ1-1; D unresolved. The V gene lost 1 base and the J gene lost 1 base, with 13 bases spanning the gap. The CDR3 covers 16 residues. CDR1 is MNHEY and CDR2 is SVGAGI in the germline V gene. The CDR3 region has the DNA TGTGCCAGCAGTTACTTGATAAATGGGAGGAACACTGAAGCTTTCTTT. It specifies CASSYLINGRNTEAFF.

The chain combines TRBV19 with TRBJ2-7; 13 bases are shared with TRBD2. Germline lookup yields CDR1 LNHDA and CDR2 SQIVND (reference sequence). The CDR3 covers 18 residues. V gave up 4 bases and J gave up 7 bases; unmatched junction bases: 16. The CDR3 DNA reads TGTGCCAGTAGTACTGAGACGACTAGCGGGAGGCCCCTCGGAGAGCAGTACTTC. This codes for CASSTETTSGRPLGEQYF.

This chain joins TRBV7-6 and TRBJ2-5, with 9 bases that match TRBD2. Trimming removed 3 bases from V and 4 bases from J; junction bases left unmatched: 24. CDR1 and CDR2 (germline): SGHVS, FNYEAQ. The CDR3 loop spans 21 amino acids. The CDR3 sequence is CASSFGPAVGGRAKKGETQYF. The CDR3 bases are TGTGCCAGCAGCTTCGGGCCGGCCGTAGGCGGGAGGGCCAAAAAGGGAGAGACCCAGTACTTC.

The chain employs TRBV14 and TRBJ2-7; tentatively, D is TRBD1 (6 bases). Germline values: CDR1 SGHDN, CDR2 FVKESK. The CDR3 length is 13 residues. V was shortened by 3 bases and J by 4 bases, with 10 bases between the two germline ends. The CDR3 loop is CASSQDRLYEQYF. The DNA for the CDR3 is TGTGCCAGCAGCCAGGACAGATTATACGAGCAGTACTTC.

The chain couples TRBV10-3 to TRBJ1-5; a possible D gene is TRBD1 (6 bases). The CDR3 spans 15 residues. The V gene lost 6 bases and the J gene lost 0 bases, with 12 bases spanning the gap. Per the germline V gene, CDR1 is ENHRY and CDR2 is SYGVKD. In DNA form, the CDR3 reads TGTGCCATCAGGGACAGTATCTATAGCAATCAGCCCCAGCATTTT. It encodes CAIRDSIYSNQPQHF.

The chain uses TRBV4-3 and TRBJ1-5; no definite D call. Germline CDR1 LGHNA, CDR2 YSLEER. This CDR3 contains 13 residues. V was shortened by 3 bases and J by 6 bases, with 9 bases between the two germline ends. CDR3 region: CASSQLRAQPQHF. CDR3 DNA: TGCGCCAGCAGCCAGCTACGGGCTCAGCCCCAGCATTTT.

The rearrangement joins TRBV7-3 to TRBJ2-3, with 8 bases that match TRBD1. The germline V gene has CDR1 SGHTA and CDR2 FQGTGA. The V and J ends lost 5 bases and 6 bases, in that order; junction bases with no gene match: 22. The CDR3 sequence is 19 residues long. CDR3 nucleotides: TGTGCCAGCAGCCCCACCGGGACAGGAACCGGATCAAGCGGGGATACGCAGTATTTT. This sequence encodes CASSPTGTGTGSSGDTQYF.

In its sample, this clone was seen once. The V and J genes are TRBV29-1 and TRBJ2-7, with 7 bases identical to TRBD2. The germline gives CDR1 SQVTM, CDR2 ANQGSEA. The V gene end was trimmed by 6 bases and the J gene end by 3 bases; junction bases not matched to a gene: 8. This CDR3 comprises 13 residues. In nucleotides, the CDR3 is TGCAGCGTCCTCGGCGGGGGACTCTACGAGCAGTACTTC. Protein product: CSVLGGGLYEQYF.

The gene calls are TRBV4-2 and TRBJ2-4; unclear D gene. V lost 2 bases, J lost 1 base, and 12 bases lay in between. Germline V gives CDR1 LGHNA, CDR2 YNFKEQ. The CDR3 has 16 residues. In DNA, the CDR3 is TGTGCCAGCAGCCAAAGAAAGGGCGGCGCCAAAAACATTCAGTACTTC. It specifies CASSQRKGGAKNIQYF.

The J gene is TRBJ2-1, the V gene TRBV27, with TRBD2 identical over 13 bases. The CDR3 loop spans 15 amino acids. Looked up from germline, CDR1 is MNHEY and CDR2 is SMNVEV (reference sequence). With 6 bases clipped from V and 8 bases from J, the junction kept 7 bases outside the gene matches. The CDR3 nucleotides read TGTGCCAGCAGCCTGACTAGCGGGAGGATATATGAGCAGTTCTTC. Protein sequence: CASSLTSGRIYEQFF.

The chain recombines TRBV4-3 with TRBJ2-7; 12 bases match TRBD1. J lost 5 bases, V lost 0 bases, and 2 bases had no gene match. This CDR3 has 15 amino acids. Germline CDR1 is LGHNA and CDR2 is YSLEER. The CDR3 DNA is TGCGCCAGCAGCCAAGACGGGACAGGGGGCCACGAGCAGTACTTC. This sequence encodes CASSQDGTGGHEQYF.

The chain uses TRBV28 and TRBJ1-3; 7 nucleotides agree with TRBD1. CDR3 length: 16 residues. The J segment lost 0 bases and the V segment lost 4 bases, leaving 6 bases of the junction unmatched. Looked up from germline, CDR1 is MDHEN and CDR2 is SYDVKM. CDR3 protein: CASSSGQHLSGNTIYF. In DNA, the CDR3 is TGTGCCAGCAGTTCGGGACAGCACCTCTCTGGAAACACCATATATTTT.

V gene TRBV27 combines with J gene TRBJ1-2, with D tentatively TRBD1 (5 bases). The CDR3 consists of 17 residues. In germline, CDR1 is MNHEY, CDR2 SMNVEV (reference sequence). Deletions cut 6 bases from V and 4 bases from J, with 24 bases between. In DNA, the CDR3 is TGTGCCAGCAGCCCTGACACGAGGACAAGGATGGGCTATGGCTACACCTTC. Translating it yields CASSPDTRTRMGYGYTF.

The chain carries TRBV14 and TRBJ2-7; D remains ambiguous. The CDR3 sequence is 16 residues long. V gave up 4 bases and J gave up 5 bases, with 21 bases separating them. Per the germline V gene, CDR1 is SGHDN and CDR2 is FVKESK. The CDR3 region is CASSRRRAGPTHEQYF. Here the CDR3 DNA reads TGTGCCAGCAGCCGTCGTCGGGCAGGCCCCACCCACGAGCAGTACTTC.

The chain employs TRBV2 and TRBJ1-2; D is unclear. CDR3 length equals 14 residues. From germline, CDR1 is SNHLY and CDR2 FYNNEI. V lost 3 bases and J 4 bases, leaving 12 bases between the germline ends. CDR3 bases: TGTGCCAGCAGTGATAGGGATCATTTCTATGGCTACACCTTC. It yields the protein CASSDRDHFYGYTF.

This chain connects TRBV4-2 to TRBJ2-7, with 10 bases fitting TRBD2. The CDR3 contains 18 residues. The junction had 11 bases not matched to a gene; V was cut back by 0 bases and J by 3 bases. CDR1 is LGHNA and CDR2 is YNFKEQ in the germline V gene. The chain's CDR3 is CASSQEGSRLAGDYEQYF. The CDR3, as DNA: TGTGCCAGCAGCCAAGAAGGCTCCAGGCTAGCGGGAGACTACGAGCAGTACTTC.

The chain combines TRBV27 with TRBJ1-6; unclear D gene. This CDR3 has 10 amino acids. The ends were cut back, 7 bases at V and 12 bases at J, with 7 bases in the middle. Germline V gene sequence: CDR1 MNHEY, CDR2 SMNVEV (reference sequence). In DNA form, the CDR3 reads TGTGCCAGCACACTTTTACCCCTCCACTTT. This codes for CASTLLPLHF.

This rearrangement joins TRBV28 to TRBJ1-1; TRBD1 is a possible D gene (6 bases). Germline V lookup: CDR1 MDHEN, CDR2 SYDVKM. The CDR3 runs to 15 residues. V gave up 6 bases and J gave up 3 bases, with 17 bases separating them. The CDR3 nucleotides read TGTGCCAGCAGCCTTAGGGGGGCGTGGGACACTGAAGCTTTCTTT. This encodes CASSLRGAWDTEAFF.

This clone was detected once. The rearrangement links TRBV5-1 to TRBJ1-1, with 7 bases that match TRBD1. This CDR3 has 15 residues. The V gene's germline CDR1 is SGHRS and CDR2 YFSETQ. The junction had 7 bases not matched to a gene; V was cut back by 1 base and J by 4 bases. The CDR3 protein is CASSLYTGVSTEAFF. CDR3 in DNA: TGCGCCAGCAGCTTGTACACAGGGGTTAGCACTGAAGCTTTCTTT.